This TCR beta chain was profiled in a study of shared clonotypes between healthy human individuals. All donors qualified as healthy HIV-negative adults and had experienced no recent acute infections or vaccinations. The donors, all of them Caucasian adults, lived in Nashville, Tennessee. A split of CD4+ cells into CD45RA+ naive and CD45RA-negative memory subsets was performed. Trimming took off 6 bases at V and 2 bases at J, with 10 bases between the two ends. Germline V gene data show CDR1 as SGHTA and CDR2 as FQGNSA. The CDR3 has 13 amino acids. Every subset's genomic DNA went evenly onto several immunoSEQ plates. The repertoire was sequenced with immunoSEQ multiplex PCR; TCRdb's copy has only in-frame clones and lacks some. The table has about 1.1 million clones, roughly 80% seen once. This clone appeared once. Additional DNA sequences in this sample encode the identical CDR3.

The V call is TRBV7-2, the J call TRBJ1-1, with D possibly being TRBD1 (6 bases). The clonotype was recovered from a man between 18 and 29 years old in good health. Some clones in this sample may be carry-over from other donors' samples. Material for sequencing was memory CD4+ T cells from PBMCs. The subset: CD45RA-negative fraction. This chain's CDR3 is CASSRQENTEAFF. CDR3 nucleotide sequence: TGTGCCAGCAGTCGACAGGAAAACACTGAAGCTTTCTTT. The variable domain in full, with the rest retrieved from reference TRBV7-2 and TRBJ1-1, is GAGVSQSPSNKVTEKGKDVELRCDPISGHTALYWYRQSLGQGLEFLIYFQGNSAPDKSGLPSDRFSAERTGGSVSTLTIQRTQQEDSAVYLCASSRQENTEAFFGQGTRLTVV.